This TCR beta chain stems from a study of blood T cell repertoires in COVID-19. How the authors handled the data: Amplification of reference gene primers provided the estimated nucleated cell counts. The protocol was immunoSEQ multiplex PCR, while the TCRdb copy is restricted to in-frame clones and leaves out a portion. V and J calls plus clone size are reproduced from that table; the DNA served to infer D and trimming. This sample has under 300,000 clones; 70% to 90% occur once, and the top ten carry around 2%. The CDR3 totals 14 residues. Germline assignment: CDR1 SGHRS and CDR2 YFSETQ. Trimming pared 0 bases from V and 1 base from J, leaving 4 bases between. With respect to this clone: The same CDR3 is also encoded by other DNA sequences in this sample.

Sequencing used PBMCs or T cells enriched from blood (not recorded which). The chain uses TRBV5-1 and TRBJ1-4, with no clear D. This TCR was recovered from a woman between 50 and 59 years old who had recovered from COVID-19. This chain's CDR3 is CASSLARTNEKLFF. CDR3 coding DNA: TGCGCCAGCAGCTTGGCCAGAACTAATGAAAAACTGTTTTTT.